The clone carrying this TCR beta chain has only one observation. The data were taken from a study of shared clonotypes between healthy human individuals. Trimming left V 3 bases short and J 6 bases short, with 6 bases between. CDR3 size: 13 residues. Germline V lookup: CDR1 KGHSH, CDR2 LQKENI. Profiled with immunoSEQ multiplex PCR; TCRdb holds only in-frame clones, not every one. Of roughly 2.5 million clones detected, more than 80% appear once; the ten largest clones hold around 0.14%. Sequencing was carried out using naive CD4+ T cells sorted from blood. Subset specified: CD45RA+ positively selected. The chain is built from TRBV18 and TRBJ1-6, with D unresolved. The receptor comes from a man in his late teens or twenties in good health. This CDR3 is CASSPAVNSPLHF. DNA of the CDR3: TGTGCCAGCTCACCGGCAGTTAATTCACCCCTCCACTTT.